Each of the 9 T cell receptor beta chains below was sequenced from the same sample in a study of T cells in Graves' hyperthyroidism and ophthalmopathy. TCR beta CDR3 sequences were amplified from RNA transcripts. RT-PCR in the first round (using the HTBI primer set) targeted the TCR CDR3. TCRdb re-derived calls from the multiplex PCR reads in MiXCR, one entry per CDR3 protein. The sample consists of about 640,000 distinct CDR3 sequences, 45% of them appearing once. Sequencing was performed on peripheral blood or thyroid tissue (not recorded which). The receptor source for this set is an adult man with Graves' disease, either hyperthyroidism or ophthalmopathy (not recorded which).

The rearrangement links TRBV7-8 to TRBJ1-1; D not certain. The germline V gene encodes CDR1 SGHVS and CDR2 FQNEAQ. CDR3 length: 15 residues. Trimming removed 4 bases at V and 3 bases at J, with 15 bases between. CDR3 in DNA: TGTGCCAGCAGCTCCATCACTTCCCAGTACACTGAAGCTTTCTTT. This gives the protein CASSSITSQYTEAFF.

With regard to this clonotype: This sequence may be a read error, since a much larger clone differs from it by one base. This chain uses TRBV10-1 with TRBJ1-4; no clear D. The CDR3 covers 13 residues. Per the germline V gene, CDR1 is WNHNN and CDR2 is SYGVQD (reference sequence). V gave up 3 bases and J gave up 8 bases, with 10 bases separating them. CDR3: CASSDGIGEKLFF. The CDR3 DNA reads TGCGCCAGCAGTGATGGGATAGGGGAAAAACTGTTTTTT.

The CDR3 DNA is TGTGCCAGCAGCTTAGTGGCGGGGGGGTCCTCTCTGGGGCCTAACGTCCTGACTTTC. Its translation: CASSLVAGGSSLGPNVLTF. This chain joins TRBV7-2 and TRBJ2-6, with TRBD2 matching over 9 bases. Losses at the gene ends were 1 base for V and 10 bases for J; bases not matched to a gene: 17. The length of the CDR3 is 19 residues. Germline CDR1 is SGHTA and CDR2 is FQGNSA. The full variable domain, with the rest looked up from reference TRBV7-2 and TRBJ2-6, is GAGVSQSPSNKVTEKGKDVELRCDPISGHTALYWYRQSLGQGLEFLIYFQGNSAPDKSGLPSDRFSAERTGGSVSTLTIQRTQQEDSAVYLCASSLVAGGSSLGPNVLTFGAGSRLTVL.

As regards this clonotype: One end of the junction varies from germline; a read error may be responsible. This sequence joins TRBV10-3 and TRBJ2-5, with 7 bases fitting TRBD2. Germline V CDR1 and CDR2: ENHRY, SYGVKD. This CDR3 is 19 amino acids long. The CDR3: CASSYFGVEAGLYQETQYF. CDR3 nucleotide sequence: TGTGCCAGCAGTTACTTCGGTGTTGAAGCGGGGCTGTACCAAGAGACCCAGTACTTC.

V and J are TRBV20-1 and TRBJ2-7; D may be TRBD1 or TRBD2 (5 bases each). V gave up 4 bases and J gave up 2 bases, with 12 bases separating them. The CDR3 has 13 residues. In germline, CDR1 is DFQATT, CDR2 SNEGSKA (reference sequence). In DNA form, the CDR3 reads TGCAGTGCTACCCGGGACGCTGCCTACGAGCAGTACTTC. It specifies CSATRDAAYEQYF.

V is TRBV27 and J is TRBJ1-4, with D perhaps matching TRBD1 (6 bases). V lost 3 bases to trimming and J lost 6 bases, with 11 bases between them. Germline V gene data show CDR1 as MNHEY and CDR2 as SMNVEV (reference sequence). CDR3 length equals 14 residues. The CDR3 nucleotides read TGTGCCAGCAGTTTGGCAGGGGAGGATGAAAAACTGTTTTTT. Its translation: CASSLAGEDEKLFF.

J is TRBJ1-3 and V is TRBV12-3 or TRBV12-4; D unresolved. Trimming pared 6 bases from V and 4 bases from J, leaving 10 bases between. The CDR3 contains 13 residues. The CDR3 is CASSLEFGNTIYF. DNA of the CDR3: TGTGCCAGCAGCCTTGAGTTCGGAAACACCATATATTTT.

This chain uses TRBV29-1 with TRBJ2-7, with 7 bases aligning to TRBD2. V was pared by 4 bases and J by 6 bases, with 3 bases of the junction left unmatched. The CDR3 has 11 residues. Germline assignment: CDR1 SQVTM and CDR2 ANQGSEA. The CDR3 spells CSVVPGGEQYF. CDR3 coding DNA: TGCAGCGTTGTTCCGGGGGGCGAGCAGTACTTC.

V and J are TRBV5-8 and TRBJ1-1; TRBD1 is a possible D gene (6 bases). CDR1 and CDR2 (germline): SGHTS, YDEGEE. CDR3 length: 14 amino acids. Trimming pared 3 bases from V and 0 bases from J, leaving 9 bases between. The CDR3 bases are TGTGCCAGCAGCTACGGACAGATGAACACTGAAGCTTTCTTT. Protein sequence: CASSYGQMNTEAFF.